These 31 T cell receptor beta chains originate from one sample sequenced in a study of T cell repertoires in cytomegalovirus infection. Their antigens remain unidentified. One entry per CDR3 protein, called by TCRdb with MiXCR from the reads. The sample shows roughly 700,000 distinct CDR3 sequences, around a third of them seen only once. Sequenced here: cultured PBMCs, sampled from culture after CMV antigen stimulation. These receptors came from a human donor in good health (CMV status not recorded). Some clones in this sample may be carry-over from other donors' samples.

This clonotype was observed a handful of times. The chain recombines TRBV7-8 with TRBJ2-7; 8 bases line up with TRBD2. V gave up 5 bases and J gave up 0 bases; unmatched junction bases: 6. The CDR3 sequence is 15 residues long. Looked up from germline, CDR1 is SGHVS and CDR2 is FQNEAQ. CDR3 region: CASSPPSGSSYEQYF. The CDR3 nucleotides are TGTGCCAGCAGCCCCCCGAGCGGGAGCTCCTACGAGCAGTACTTC.

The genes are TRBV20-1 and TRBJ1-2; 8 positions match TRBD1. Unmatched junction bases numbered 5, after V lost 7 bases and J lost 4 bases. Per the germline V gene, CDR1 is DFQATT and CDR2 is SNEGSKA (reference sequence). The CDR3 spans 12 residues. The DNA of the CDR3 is TGCAGTGGAACAGGGGGGGGCTATGGCTACACCTTC. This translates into CSGTGGGYGYTF.

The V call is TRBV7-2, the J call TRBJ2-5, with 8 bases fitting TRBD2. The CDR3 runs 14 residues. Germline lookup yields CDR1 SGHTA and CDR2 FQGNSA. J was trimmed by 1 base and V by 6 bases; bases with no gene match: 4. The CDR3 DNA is TGTGCCAGCAGTCTTAGCGGGATCCAAGAGACCCAGTACTTC. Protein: CASSLSGIQETQYF. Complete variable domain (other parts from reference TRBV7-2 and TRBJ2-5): GAGVSQSPSNKVTEKGKDVELRCDPISGHTALYWYRQSLGQGLEFLIYFQGNSAPDKSGLPSDRFSAERTGGSVSTLTIQRTQQEDSAVYLCASSLSGIQETQYFGPGTRLLVL.

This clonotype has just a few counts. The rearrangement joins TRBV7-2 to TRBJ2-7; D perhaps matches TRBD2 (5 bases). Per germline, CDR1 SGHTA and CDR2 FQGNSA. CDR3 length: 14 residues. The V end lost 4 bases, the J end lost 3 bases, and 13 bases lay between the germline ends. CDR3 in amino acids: CASSWRVRDYEQYF. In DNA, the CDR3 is TGTGCCAGCAGCTGGCGGGTTCGGGACTACGAGCAGTACTTC.

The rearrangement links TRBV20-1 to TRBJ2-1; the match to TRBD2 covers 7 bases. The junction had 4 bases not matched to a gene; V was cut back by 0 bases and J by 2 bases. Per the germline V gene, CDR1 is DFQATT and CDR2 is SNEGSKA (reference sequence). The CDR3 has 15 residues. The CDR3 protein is CSAREAGVPYNEQFF. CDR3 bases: TGCAGTGCTAGAGAGGCGGGAGTGCCCTACAATGAGCAGTTCTTC.

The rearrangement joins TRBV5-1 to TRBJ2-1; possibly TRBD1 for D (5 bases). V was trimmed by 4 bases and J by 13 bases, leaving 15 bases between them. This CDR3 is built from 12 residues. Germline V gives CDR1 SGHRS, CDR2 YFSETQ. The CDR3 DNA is TGCGCCAGCAGCGACACAGGTTCCCCCCAGTTCTTC. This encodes CASSDTGSPQFF.

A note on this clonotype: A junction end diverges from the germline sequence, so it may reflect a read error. The CDR3 DNA reads as TGTGCCGGCAGTTTTCAGTTGGGGGATGGCTACACCTTC. Translating gives CAGSFQLGDGYTF. The rearrangement links TRBV28 to TRBJ1-2, with D perhaps matching TRBD1 (5 bases). The CDR3 contains 13 residues. CDR1 and CDR2 from the germline V gene are MDHEN and SYDVKM.

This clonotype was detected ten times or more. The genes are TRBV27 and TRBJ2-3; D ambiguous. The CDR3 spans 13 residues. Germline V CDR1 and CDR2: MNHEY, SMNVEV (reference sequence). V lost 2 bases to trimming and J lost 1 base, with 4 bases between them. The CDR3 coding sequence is TGTGCCAGCAGTTTACCCCGCACAGATACGCAGTATTTT. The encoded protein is CASSLPRTDTQYF.

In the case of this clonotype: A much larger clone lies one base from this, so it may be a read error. The DNA of the CDR3 is TGTGCCAGCAGCTTAGAAGGTGGGAATGAGCAGTACTTC. The encoded protein is CASSLEGGNEQYF. The genes are TRBV7-2 and TRBJ2-1, with D hard to call. The DNA end is a closer match to TRBJ2-7, so the J assignment may be wrong. This CDR3 is 13 amino acids long. Germline CDR1 is SGHTA and CDR2 is FQGNSA.

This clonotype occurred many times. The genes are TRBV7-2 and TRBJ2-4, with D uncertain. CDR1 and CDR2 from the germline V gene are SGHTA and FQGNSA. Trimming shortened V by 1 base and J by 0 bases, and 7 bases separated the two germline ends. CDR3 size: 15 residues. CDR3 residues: CASSLDQRAKNIQYF. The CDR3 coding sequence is TGTGCCAGCAGCTTAGATCAGCGAGCCAAAAACATTCAGTACTTC.

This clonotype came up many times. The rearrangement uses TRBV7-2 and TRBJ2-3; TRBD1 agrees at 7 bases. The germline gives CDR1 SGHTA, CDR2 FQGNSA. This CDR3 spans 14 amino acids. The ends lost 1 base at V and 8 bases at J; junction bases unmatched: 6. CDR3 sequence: CASSLEGAGGTQYF. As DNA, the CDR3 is TGTGCCAGCAGCTTAGAGGGGGCAGGGGGTACGCAGTATTTT.

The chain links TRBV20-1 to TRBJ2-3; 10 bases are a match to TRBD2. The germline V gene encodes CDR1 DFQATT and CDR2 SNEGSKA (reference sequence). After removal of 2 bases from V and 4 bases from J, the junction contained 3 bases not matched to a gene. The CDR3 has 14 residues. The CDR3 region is CSARPSGGSDTQYF. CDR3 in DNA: TGCAGTGCTAGACCTAGCGGGGGCTCAGATACGCAGTATTTT.

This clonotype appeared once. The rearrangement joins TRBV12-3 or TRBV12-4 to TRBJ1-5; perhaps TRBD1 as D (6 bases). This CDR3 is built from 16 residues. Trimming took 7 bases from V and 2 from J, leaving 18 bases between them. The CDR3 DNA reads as TGTGCCAGCAACTTTGGGGGGCGGATTGGCAATCAGCCCCAGCATTTT. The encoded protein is CASNFGGRIGNQPQHF.

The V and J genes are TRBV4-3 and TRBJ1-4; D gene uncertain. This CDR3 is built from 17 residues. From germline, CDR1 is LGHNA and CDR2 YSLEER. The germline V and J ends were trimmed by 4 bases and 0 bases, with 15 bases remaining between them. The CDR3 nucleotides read TGCGCCAGCAGCCGCGATGACGACACACCAACTAATGAAAAACTGTTTTTT. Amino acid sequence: CASSRDDDTPTNEKLFF.

The CDR3 spells CASSGQKNIQYF. CDR3 DNA: TGTGCCAGCAGCGGACAGAAAAACATTCAGTACTTC. The chain is built from TRBV2 and TRBJ2-4; the D gene is possibly TRBD1 (6 bases). Germline loops: CDR1 SNHLY, CDR2 FYNNEI. This CDR3 spans 12 amino acids. The germline V and J ends were trimmed by 6 bases and 4 bases, with 7 bases remaining between them.

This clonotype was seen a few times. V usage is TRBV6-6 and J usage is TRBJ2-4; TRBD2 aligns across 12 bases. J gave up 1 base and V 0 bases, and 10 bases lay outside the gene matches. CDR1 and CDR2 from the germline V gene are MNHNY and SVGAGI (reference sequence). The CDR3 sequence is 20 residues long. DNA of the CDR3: TGTGCCAGCAGTTACTCGCTAGCGGGAGGGCCGAGTCGTGCCAAAAACATTCAGTACTTC. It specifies CASSYSLAGGPSRAKNIQYF.

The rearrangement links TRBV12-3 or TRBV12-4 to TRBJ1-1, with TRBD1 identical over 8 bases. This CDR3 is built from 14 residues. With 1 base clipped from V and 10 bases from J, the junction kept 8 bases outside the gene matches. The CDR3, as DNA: TGTGCCAGCAGTTTAGGGGGGCGGACAGGGAGAGCTTTCTTT. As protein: CASSLGGRTGRAFF.

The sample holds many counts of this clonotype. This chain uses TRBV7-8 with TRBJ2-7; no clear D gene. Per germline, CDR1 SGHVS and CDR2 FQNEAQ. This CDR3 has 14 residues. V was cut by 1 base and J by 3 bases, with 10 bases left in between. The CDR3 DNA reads TGTGCCAGCAGCTTAGGTTGGGTGGGCTACGAGCAGTACTTC. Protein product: CASSLGWVGYEQYF. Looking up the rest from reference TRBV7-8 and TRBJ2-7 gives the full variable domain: GAGVSQSPRYKVAKRGQDVALRCDPISGHVSLFWYQQALGQGPEFLTYFQNEAQLDKSGLPSDRFFAERPEGSVSTLKIQRTQQEDSAVYLCASSLGWVGYEQYFGPGTRLTVT.

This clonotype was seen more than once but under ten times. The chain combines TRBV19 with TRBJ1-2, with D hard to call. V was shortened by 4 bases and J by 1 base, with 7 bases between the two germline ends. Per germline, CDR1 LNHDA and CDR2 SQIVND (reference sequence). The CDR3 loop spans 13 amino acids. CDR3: CASSTTDNYGYTF. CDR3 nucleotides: TGTGCCAGTAGTACCACAGATAACTATGGCTACACCTTC.

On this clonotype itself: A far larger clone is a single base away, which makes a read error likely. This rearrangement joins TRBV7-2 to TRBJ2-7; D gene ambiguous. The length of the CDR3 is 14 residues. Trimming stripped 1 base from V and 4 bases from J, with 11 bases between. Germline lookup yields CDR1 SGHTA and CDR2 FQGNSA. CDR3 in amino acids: CASSLGAESYEQYF. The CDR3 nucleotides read TGTGCCAGCAGCTTAGGGGCAGAGTCGTACGAGCAGTACTTC.

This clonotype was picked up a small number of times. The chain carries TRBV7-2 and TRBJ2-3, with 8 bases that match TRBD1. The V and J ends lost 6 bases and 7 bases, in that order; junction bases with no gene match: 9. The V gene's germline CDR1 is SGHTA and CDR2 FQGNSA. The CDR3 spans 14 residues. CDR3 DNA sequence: TGTGCCAGCAGTTACCAGGGGGCGCTGAATACGCAGTATTTT. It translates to CASSYQGALNTQYF.

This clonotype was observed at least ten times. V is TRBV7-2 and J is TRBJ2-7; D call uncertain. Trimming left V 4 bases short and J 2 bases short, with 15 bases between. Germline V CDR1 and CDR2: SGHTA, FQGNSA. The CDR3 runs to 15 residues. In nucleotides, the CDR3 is TGTGCCAGCAGCTATCTTGGCAGGTCTCCCTACGAGCAGTACTTC. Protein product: CASSYLGRSPYEQYF.

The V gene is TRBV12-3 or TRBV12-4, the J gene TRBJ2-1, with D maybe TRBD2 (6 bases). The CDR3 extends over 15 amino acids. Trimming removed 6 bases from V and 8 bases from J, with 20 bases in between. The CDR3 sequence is CASSPGTSNAHEQFF. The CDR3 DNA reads TGTGCCAGCAGCCCCGGTACTAGCAATGCCCATGAGCAGTTCTTC.

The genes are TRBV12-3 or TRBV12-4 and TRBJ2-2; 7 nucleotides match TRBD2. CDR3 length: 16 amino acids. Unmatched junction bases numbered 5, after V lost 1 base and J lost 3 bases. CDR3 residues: CASSLVVRGDTGELFF. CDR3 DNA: TGTGCCAGCAGTTTAGTTGTCCGGGGGGACACCGGGGAGCTGTTTTTT.

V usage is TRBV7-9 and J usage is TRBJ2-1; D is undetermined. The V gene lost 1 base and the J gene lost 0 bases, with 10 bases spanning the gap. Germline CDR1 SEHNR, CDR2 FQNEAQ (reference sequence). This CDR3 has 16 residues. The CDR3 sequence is CASSLEGRSSYNEQFF. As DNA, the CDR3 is TGTGCCAGCAGCTTAGAGGGCAGGAGCTCCTACAATGAGCAGTTCTTC.

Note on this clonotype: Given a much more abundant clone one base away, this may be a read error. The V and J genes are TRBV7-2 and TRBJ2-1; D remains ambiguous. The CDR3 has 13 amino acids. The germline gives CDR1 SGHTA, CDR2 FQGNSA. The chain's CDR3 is CAGSSVGYDEQFF. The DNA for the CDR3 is TGTGCCGGCAGCTCGGTCGGCTACGATGAGCAGTTCTTC.

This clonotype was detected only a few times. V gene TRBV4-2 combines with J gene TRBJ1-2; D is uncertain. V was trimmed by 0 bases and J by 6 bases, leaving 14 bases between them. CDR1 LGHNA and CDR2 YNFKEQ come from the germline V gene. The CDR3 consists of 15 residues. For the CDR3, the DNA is TGTGCCAGCAGCCAAGATTGGGGTCCGTACGATGGCTACACCTTC. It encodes CASSQDWGPYDGYTF.

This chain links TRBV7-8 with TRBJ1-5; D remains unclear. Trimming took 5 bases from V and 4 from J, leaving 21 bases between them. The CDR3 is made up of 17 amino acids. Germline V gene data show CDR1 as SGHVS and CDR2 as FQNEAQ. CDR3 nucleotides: TGTGCCAGCAGCCCAGCGGGAGGGAGATGGGGAAATCAGCCCCAGCATTTT. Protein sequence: CASSPAGGRWGNQPQHF.

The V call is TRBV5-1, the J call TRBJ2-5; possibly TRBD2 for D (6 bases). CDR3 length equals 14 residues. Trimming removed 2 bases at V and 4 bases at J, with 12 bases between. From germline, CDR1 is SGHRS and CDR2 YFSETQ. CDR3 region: CASSLAQEGETQYF. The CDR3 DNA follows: TGCGCCAGCAGCTTAGCTCAGGAGGGAGAGACCCAGTACTTC.

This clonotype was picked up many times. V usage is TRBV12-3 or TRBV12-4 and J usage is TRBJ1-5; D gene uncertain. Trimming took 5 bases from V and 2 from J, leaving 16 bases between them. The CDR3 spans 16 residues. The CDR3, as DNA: TGTGCCAGCAGTGGCCGGGATTATCTCGGCAATCAGCCCCAGCATTTT. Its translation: CASSGRDYLGNQPQHF.

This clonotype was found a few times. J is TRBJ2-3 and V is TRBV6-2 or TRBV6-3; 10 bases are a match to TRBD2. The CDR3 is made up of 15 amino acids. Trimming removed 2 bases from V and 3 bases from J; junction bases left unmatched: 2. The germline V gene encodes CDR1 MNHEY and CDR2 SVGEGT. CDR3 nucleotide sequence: TGTGCCAGCAGTTACCTAGCGGGAGCTACAGATACGCAGTATTTT. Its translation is CASSYLAGATDTQYF.